These 16 T cell receptor beta chains originate from one sample sequenced in a study of T cell changes during pregnancy in multiple sclerosis. The method was immunoSEQ multiplex PCR; TCRdb's version includes in-frame clones alone and lacks a portion of them. The table includes roughly 57,000 clones, 80% to 90% detected once. Sample: peripheral blood, taken in the first trimester of pregnancy. These receptors originate from a female donor with multiple sclerosis, enrolled in a pregnancy study.

The J gene is TRBJ2-1, the V gene TRBV2; no firm D call. V was clipped by 5 bases and J by 12 bases, with 20 bases between them. This CDR3 spans 14 amino acids. CDR1 and CDR2 (germline): SNHLY, FYNNEI. The CDR3 sequence: CASSSEAVRIGQFF. The CDR3 DNA sequence: TGTGCCAGCAGTTCTGAAGCCGTGAGGATAGGGCAGTTCTTC.

J is TRBJ2-7 and V is TRBV5-6, with 10 bases fitting TRBD2. The length of the CDR3 is 13 residues. The V and J ends lost 2 bases and 5 bases, in that order; junction bases with no gene match: 1. Germline values: CDR1 SGHDT, CDR2 YYEEEE. CDR3 region: CASSLAGGHEQYF. CDR3 DNA sequence: TGTGCCAGCAGCTTAGCGGGGGGGCACGAGCAGTACTTC.

The V gene is TRBV4-3, the J gene TRBJ2-7, with D maybe TRBD1 (5 bases). The germline CDR1 and CDR2 sequences are LGHNA and YSLEER. The CDR3 has 16 residues. V was cut by 6 bases and J by 6 bases, with 24 bases left in between. CDR3 sequence: CASRQHITGHNGEQYF. In DNA form, the CDR3 reads TGCGCCAGCAGACAGCATATAACAGGTCATAATGGCGAGCAGTACTTC.

This chain uses TRBV29-1 with TRBJ2-5, with 11 bases matching TRBD2. V lost 5 bases and J lost 5; bases outside the gene matches: 10. The CDR3 is made up of 15 amino acids. Germline CDR1 SQVTM, CDR2 ANQGSEA. The CDR3 sequence is CSVYSGRGGEETQYF. The CDR3 bases are TGCAGCGTTTATAGCGGGAGGGGGGGGGAGGAGACCCAGTACTTC.

The chain recombines TRBV19 with TRBJ1-5, with D tentatively TRBD1 (6 bases). V was shortened by 0 bases and J by 2 bases, with 8 bases between the two germline ends. This CDR3 has 15 residues. The germline CDR1 and CDR2 sequences are LNHDA and SQIVND (reference sequence). CDR3: CASSIETGRNQPQHF. The DNA for the CDR3 is TGTGCCAGTAGTATAGAGACAGGACGCAATCAGCCCCAGCATTTT.

The chain couples TRBV18 to TRBJ2-1; TRBD2 matches 10 bases. V lost 2 bases, J lost 7 bases, and 14 bases stayed unmatched. The germline CDR1 and CDR2 sequences are KGHSH and LQKENI. The CDR3 runs to 18 residues. CDR3 in DNA: TGTGCCAGCTCACCAGCCGGGACTAGCGATCCGATGGTTAATGAGCAGTTCTTC. Translating gives CASSPAGTSDPMVNEQFF.

This chain joins TRBV28 and TRBJ1-3, with D possibly TRBD1 on 5 matching bases. Germline V gene data show CDR1 as MDHEN and CDR2 as SYDVKM. The CDR3 consists of 15 residues. Trimming cost V 2 bases and J 4 bases, with 12 bases left between them. The CDR3 spells CASSLPPQGGNTIYF. DNA for the CDR3: TGTGCCAGCAGTTTACCCCCTCAGGGAGGAAACACCATATATTTT.

The chain combines TRBV5-4 with TRBJ1-2; D gene unclear. V was pared by 4 bases and J by 2 bases, with 12 bases between. Germline CDR1 reads SGHNT; CDR2 reads YYREEE (reference sequence). CDR3 length equals 14 residues. CDR3 DNA: TGTGCCAGCAGCCCGACGGGAGGAAACTATGGCTACACCTTC. Translating gives CASSPTGGNYGYTF.

V gene TRBV5-1 combines with J gene TRBJ1-3; tentatively, D is TRBD1 (6 bases). Germline CDR1 and CDR2: SGHRS and YFSETQ. The CDR3 runs 15 residues. Trimming removed 4 bases from V and 0 bases from J, with 11 bases in between. The DNA for the CDR3 is TGCGCCAGCAGCGAAGCAGGGGCCTCTGGAAACACCATATATTTT. Its protein product is CASSEAGASGNTIYF.

V is TRBV2 and J is TRBJ2-5, with 8 positions matching TRBD2. V lost 8 bases, J lost 2 bases, and 7 bases stayed unmatched. The germline V gene encodes CDR1 SNHLY and CDR2 FYNNEI. This CDR3 is 14 amino acids long. The CDR3: CASGKAGEQETQYF. Written as DNA, the CDR3 is TGTGCCAGCGGGAAAGCGGGAGAACAAGAGACCCAGTACTTC.

A single count supports this clone. The chain is built from TRBV7-8 and TRBJ1-1, with 7 bases identical to TRBD1. The CDR3 consists of 15 residues. V was pared by 1 base and J by 2 bases, with 4 bases of the junction left unmatched. Germline V lookup: CDR1 SGHVS, CDR2 FQNEAQ. CDR3 in DNA: TGTGCCAGCAGCTTAGATACAGGGGACAACACTGAAGCTTTCTTT. Its protein is CASSLDTGDNTEAFF.

The chain has TRBV11-2 and TRBJ2-2; 7 bases line up with TRBD1. Germline V gene lookup returns CDR1 SGHAT and CDR2 FQNNGV. This CDR3 region has 17 residues. The V gene end was trimmed by 7 bases and the J gene end by 1 base; junction bases not matched to a gene: 12. In DNA form, the CDR3 reads TGTGCCAGCAAACGGACAGGTCGACAGGAGAACACCGGGGAGCTGTTTTTT. This gives the protein CASKRTGRQENTGELFF. The complete variable domain, with remaining parts taken from reference TRBV11-2 and TRBJ2-2, reads EAGVAQSPRYKIIEKRQSVAFWCNPISGHATLYWYQQILGQGPKLLIQFQNNGVVDDSQLPKDRFSAERLKGVDSTLKIQPAKLEDSAVYLCASKRTGRQENTGELFFGEGSRLTVL.

J is TRBJ2-5 and V is TRBV6-4; weak D call: TRBD1 (5 bases). V shed 5 bases and J shed 0 bases, with 10 bases lying between them. The CDR3 sequence is 14 residues long. Germline V gene lookup returns CDR1 MRHNA and CDR2 SNTAGT. CDR3 amino acids: CASSPGQDQETQYF. The CDR3 coding sequence is TGTGCCAGCAGTCCCGGACAAGACCAAGAGACCCAGTACTTC.

The DNA of the CDR3 is TGTGCCATCAGTGAGTCGACGGGAGTAGGGTCCAATGAGCAGTTCTTC. Encoded protein: CAISESTGVGSNEQFF. The chain recombines TRBV10-3 with TRBJ2-1, with a tentative D call TRBD2 (6 bases). V was trimmed by 0 bases and J by 6 bases, leaving 15 bases between them. Germline CDR1 reads ENHRY; CDR2 reads SYGVKD. This CDR3 has 16 residues.

This sequence joins TRBV5-4 and TRBJ2-1; D is unresolved. There are 15 residues in the CDR3. V was trimmed by 1 base and J by 1 base, leaving 9 bases between them. Germline V CDR1 and CDR2: SGHNT, YYREEE (reference sequence). The CDR3 sequence is CASSLSGVSYNEQFF. Written as DNA, the CDR3 is TGTGCCAGCAGCTTGTCGGGTGTTTCCTACAATGAGCAGTTCTTC.

This clone was detected once. The chain joins TRBV7-9 to TRBJ1-2; D may be TRBD1 (5 bases). The CDR3 consists of 14 residues. CDR1 and CDR2 from the germline V gene are SEHNR and FQNEAQ (reference sequence). Trimming left V 1 base short and J 8 bases short, with 14 bases between. The CDR3 DNA follows: TGTGCCAGCAGCTTAGGGCCAGGGACTGGAGGCTACACCTTC. Encoded protein: CASSLGPGTGGYTF.